The clone carrying this TCR beta chain was observed at least ten times. These data come from a study of T-cell memory formation after mild COVID-19. TCRdb called the 5' RACE reads again in MiXCR, with one record for every CDR3 protein. Among roughly 260,000 distinct CDR3 sequences listed, roughly 15% were seen once. Looked up from germline, CDR1 is SGHTA and CDR2 is FQGNSA. CDR3 length equals 14 residues. The V gene lost 4 bases and the J gene lost 3 bases, with 13 bases spanning the gap. The chain joins TRBV7-2 to TRBJ2-7, with D uncertain. The source material was PBMCs or a T cell subset sorted from them (not recorded which). The clonotype originates from a man aged 18 to 35 who had mild COVID-19 (a few samples of this study predate the infection). Cell type and time point are not known. The CDR3 coding sequence is TGTGCCAGCAGCTCCCCCGGCGGCGGCTACGAGCAGTACTTC. It yields the protein CASSSPGGGYEQYF.